This T cell receptor beta chain was recovered during a study of cytomegalovirus exposure and HLA in healthy donors. Study overall: Findings of an earlier analysis included 117 million unique TCR beta sequences from 170 million or so T cells. Broader study findings: Presence/absence comparisons presumed near-even sequencing depth among donors. Earlier analysis looked at TCR beta V segments, and most were productive about 90% or about 30% of the time.

This clone was seen only a few times. Its specificity is not known. Researchers ran the PCR with 60 Vbeta and 13 Jbeta primers. Some clones are missing from TCRdb's copy, which holds only in-frame ones; the method was immunoSEQ multiplex PCR. The table records around 200,000 clones, roughly 85% of them present only once. The V end was cut by 6 bases, the J end by 10 bases, with 16 bases between. Germline CDR1 is MNHEY and CDR2 is SVGAGI. This CDR3 has 13 amino acids. The receptor was derived from a woman between 25 and 40 years old in good health and CMV-seropositive. The chain couples TRBV6-5 to TRBJ2-1, with D possibly TRBD1 on 5 matching bases. Source material: PBMCs. DNA for the CDR3: TGTGCCAGCAGCTCTGACAGCCTCCTGGAGCAGTTCTTC. This gives the protein CASSSDSLLEQFF.